The 22 T cell receptor beta chains given below trace back to one sample, sequenced in a study of human T cells and chemical hapten exposure. The time point was: patch test 1, 2 weeks after DPC sensitization. Treatment in this sample: therapeutic diphenylcyclopropenone sensitization with weekly scalp DPC. TCRdb passed the RACE reads through MiXCR, listing each CDR3 protein once. The sample contains about 360,000 distinct CDR3 sequences, approximately 6.3% of which appear only once. The sequencing used whole blood, collected in connection with sensitization to the hapten diphenylcyclopropenone (DPC). The receptors come from a woman under 30 with alopecia areata. Some clones in this sample may be carry-over from other donors' samples.

Comment on this clonotype: The CDR3 does not end in the conserved phenylalanine or tryptophan, so this is likely a read error. The V gene is TRBV4-1, the J gene TRBJ2-1; TRBD2 agrees at 13 bases. The CDR3 consists of 13 residues. Looked up from germline, CDR1 is MGHRA and CDR2 is YSYEKL. V trimming: 6 bases; J trimming: 8 bases; junction bases outside the gene matches: 1. In DNA form, the CDR3 reads TGCGCCAGCAGGGGACTAGCGGGGTATGAGCAGTTCCTC. The encoded protein is CASRGLAGYEQFL.

The chain uses TRBV5-1 and TRBJ2-3; 7 nucleotides align to TRBD1. Trimming cost V 2 bases and J 2 bases; bases outside gene matches: 8. In germline, CDR1 is SGHRS, CDR2 YFSETQ. This CDR3 spans 16 amino acids. This chain's CDR3 is CASSLGQGVVTDTQYF. The CDR3 nucleotides are TGCGCCAGCAGCTTAGGTCAGGGGGTGGTCACAGATACGCAGTATTTT. Together with reference TRBV5-1 and TRBJ2-3, the CDR3 gives the full variable domain: KAGVTQTPRYLIKTRGQQVTLSCSPISGHRSVSWYQQTPGQGLQFLFEYFSETQRNKGNFPGRFSGRQFSNSRSEMNVSTLELGDSALYLCASSLGQGVVTDTQYFGPGTRLTVL.

This clonotype was observed at least ten times. The chain couples TRBV29-1 to TRBJ2-7; TRBD1 matches 8 bases. The CDR3 contains 11 residues. Germline assignment: CDR1 SQVTM and CDR2 ANQGSEA. Losses at the gene ends were 7 bases for V and 5 bases for J; bases not matched to a gene: 4. The CDR3 loop reads CSGRGPNEQYF. The CDR3 DNA reads TGCAGCGGCAGGGGGCCCAACGAGCAGTACTTC.

The table lists this clonotype with many counts. CDR3 protein: CASSEAQLANGDTQYF. CDR3 coding DNA: TGTGCCAGCAGTGAAGCGCAGCTAGCCAACGGAGATACGCAGTATTTT. This chain joins TRBV2 and TRBJ2-3; D possibly corresponds to TRBD2 (5 bases). The CDR3 contains 16 residues. CDR1 is SNHLY and CDR2 is FYNNEI in the germline V gene. V was pared by 0 bases and J by 5 bases, with 15 bases between.

This clonotype has a handful of counts. This chain links TRBV6-2 or TRBV6-3 with TRBJ2-1; 8 bases are a match to TRBD2. The trim removed 0 bases at V and 3 bases at J, leaving 10 bases unmatched. This CDR3 has 18 amino acids. Germline lookup yields CDR1 MNHEY and CDR2 SVGEGT. The CDR3 coding sequence is TGTGCCAGCAGTTACTCAAGGGCGGGGGGCCGAAGCTACAATGAGCAGTTCTTC. It is translated as CASSYSRAGGRSYNEQFF.

The chain recombines TRBV15 with TRBJ1-2, with D perhaps matching TRBD1 (5 bases). The CDR3 has 13 amino acids. Germline values: CDR1 LNHNV, CDR2 YYDKDF (reference sequence). V gave up 0 bases and J gave up 8 bases, with 10 bases separating them. The CDR3 sequence is CATSREGVRGYTF. In nucleotides, the CDR3 is TGTGCCACCAGCAGAGAGGGGGTCCGAGGCTACACCTTC.

This clonotype was picked up many times. The gene calls are TRBV12-3 or TRBV12-4 and TRBJ2-3, with TRBD2 matching over 13 bases. This CDR3 is 17 amino acids long. V shed 6 bases, J shed 3 bases, and the junction held 9 bases outside the gene matches. The CDR3 loop reads CASRPTSGGARTDTQYF. CDR3 sequence (DNA): TGTGCCAGCAGACCTACTAGCGGGGGGGCCAGGACAGATACGCAGTATTTT.

This clonotype was picked up a small number of times. CDR3 amino acids: CASSLGLIGLRKAAFF. DNA of the CDR3: TGTGCCAGCAGCTTAGGCCTCATAGGATTGAGGAAGGCGGCTTTCTTT. The chain employs TRBV11-2 and TRBJ1-1; D uncertain. V lost 1 base, J lost 11 bases, and 23 bases lay in between. Germline V gene sequence: CDR1 SGHAT, CDR2 FQNNGV. This CDR3 has 16 residues. The complete variable domain, with remaining parts taken from reference TRBV11-2 and TRBJ1-1, reads EAGVAQSPRYKIIEKRQSVAFWCNPISGHATLYWYQQILGQGPKLLIQFQNNGVVDDSQLPKDRFSAERLKGVDSTLKIQPAKLEDSAVYLCASSLGLIGLRKAAFFGQGTRLTVV.

This clonotype has a count of ten or more. The chain couples TRBV4-3 to TRBJ2-3; no firm D call. Between the trimmed V and J ends, which lost 0 bases and 1 base, there was a span of 5 bases. This CDR3 spans 14 amino acids. Germline V gives CDR1 LGHNA, CDR2 YSLEER. This chain's CDR3 is CASSQDARTDTQYF. The CDR3 region has the DNA TGCGCCAGCAGCCAAGATGCCCGCACAGATACGCAGTATTTT.

In this sample, this clonotype turned up many times. V is TRBV4-3 and J is TRBJ2-7; no reliable D call. Trimming removed 2 bases at V and 1 base at J, with 9 bases between. In germline, CDR1 is LGHNA, CDR2 YSLEER. The CDR3 runs to 14 residues. The CDR3 sequence: CASSQYDQSYEQYF. For the CDR3, the DNA is TGCGCCAGCAGCCAATACGACCAGTCCTACGAGCAGTACTTC.

This sequence joins TRBV29-1 and TRBJ1-1; D uncertain. Trimming took 2 bases from V and 1 from J, leaving 5 bases between them. The CDR3 is 12 amino acids. Germline V gives CDR1 SQVTM, CDR2 ANQGSEA. The CDR3 nucleotides are TGCAGCGTTGAAAGGGAGAACACTGAAGCTTTCTTT. It is translated as CSVERENTEAFF.

This clonotype was picked up many times. The chain is built from TRBV10-3 and TRBJ2-3, with D possibly called TRBD1 or TRBD2 (5 bases each). Germline CDR1 ENHRY, CDR2 SYGVKD. Deletions cut 7 bases from V and 6 bases from J, with 17 bases between. This CDR3 comprises 14 residues. CDR3 loop: CAITPNLRGDTQYF. The CDR3 DNA is TGTGCCATCACCCCGAATTTGAGGGGCGATACGCAGTATTTT.

This clonotype was counted ten times or more. The CDR3 region has the DNA TGTGCCAGCAGCAAGAGGGGTAATGAGCAGTTCTTC. Protein product: CASSKRGNEQFF. The J gene is TRBJ2-1, the V gene TRBV11-3; D could derive from TRBD1 or TRBD2 (5 bases each). With 5 bases removed from V and 7 bases from J, the gap between germline ends came to 9 bases. Germline V gene sequence: CDR1 SGHNT, CDR2 YENEEA. The CDR3 is 12 residues long.

The V gene is TRBV7-9, the J gene TRBJ2-3; TRBD2 is a possible D gene (5 bases). This CDR3 region has 14 residues. V was shortened by 1 base and J by 4 bases, with 9 bases between the two germline ends. Germline V gene lookup returns CDR1 SEHNR and CDR2 FQNEAQ (reference sequence). This chain's CDR3 is CASSLVSRADTQYF. Here the CDR3 DNA reads TGTGCCAGCAGCTTAGTGTCGCGGGCAGATACGCAGTATTTT.

Only a few counts were recorded for this clonotype. The CDR3 region is CASSQDFRDGGNTIYF. The CDR3 coding sequence is TGTGCCAGCAGCCAAGATTTCAGGGACGGTGGAAACACCATATATTTT. V and J are TRBV3-1 and TRBJ1-3; D is perhaps TRBD1 (5 bases). V was cut by 0 bases and J by 3 bases, with 12 bases left in between. The germline V gene has CDR1 LGHDT and CDR2 YNNKEL (reference sequence). The CDR3 loop spans 16 amino acids.

This chain joins TRBV9 and TRBJ2-3; D is uncertain. CDR3 length: 14 residues. Germline CDR1 is SGDLS and CDR2 is YYNGEE. The germline V and J ends were trimmed by 1 base and 4 bases, with 10 bases remaining between them. The CDR3 bases are TGTGCCAGCAGCGTAAGACCAGCCCCAGATACGCAGTATTTT. Translating gives CASSVRPAPDTQYF.

This clonotype was seen only a few times. The chain employs TRBV20-1 and TRBJ2-5; D is unresolved. The CDR3 contains 14 residues. Germline loops: CDR1 DFQATT, CDR2 SNEGSKA (reference sequence). V shed 0 bases and J shed 2 bases, with 10 bases lying between them. CDR3 bases: TGCAGTGCTAGAGATTTCGGGTTTCAAGAGACCCAGTACTTC. Translation gives CSARDFGFQETQYF.

This clonotype was detected ten times or more. V gene TRBV7-9 combines with J gene TRBJ2-5; no reliable D call. The V gene's germline CDR1 is SEHNR and CDR2 FQNEAQ (reference sequence). V lost 4 bases and J lost 7, with 10 bases in between. CDR3 length: 12 residues. The CDR3 sequence: CASSSAKGTQYF. The CDR3 nucleotides are TGTGCCAGCAGCTCCGCGAAGGGGACCCAGTACTTC.

The sample holds a few counts of this clonotype. This rearrangement joins TRBV7-2 to TRBJ1-6, with TRBD1 as a possible D gene (6 bases). This CDR3 region has 15 residues. The germline V gene encodes CDR1 SGHTA and CDR2 FQGNSA. The germline V and J ends were trimmed by 2 bases and 6 bases, with 11 bases remaining between them. The CDR3 coding sequence is TGTGCCAGCAGCTTAAATCAGGGGCGTAATTCACCCCTCCACTTT. It yields the protein CASSLNQGRNSPLHF.

The CDR3 nucleotides read TGTGCCAGCAGCCAAGATAGGTCTTTAGAGCAGTACTTC. Translation gives CASSQDRSLEQYF. This chain connects TRBV3-1 to TRBJ2-7; D is uncertain. V was trimmed by 0 bases and J by 7 bases, leaving 10 bases between them. The germline gives CDR1 LGHDT, CDR2 YNNKEL (reference sequence). The CDR3 totals 13 residues.

This clonotype appeared a few times. This sequence joins TRBV5-1 and TRBJ1-1; TRBD1 aligns across 11 bases. The V segment lost 1 base and the J segment 5 bases; nucleotides outside the gene matches: 4. The CDR3 consists of 15 residues. Germline assignment: CDR1 SGHRS and CDR2 YFSETQ. The CDR3 loop is CASSLSGQGATEAFF. In DNA form, the CDR3 reads TGCGCCAGCAGCTTGTCTGGACAGGGGGCGACTGAAGCTTTCTTT. The full variable domain, rest sourced from reference TRBV5-1 and TRBJ1-1, is KAGVTQTPRYLIKTRGQQVTLSCSPISGHRSVSWYQQTPGQGLQFLFEYFSETQRNKGNFPGRFSGRQFSNSRSEMNVSTLELGDSALYLCASSLSGQGATEAFFGQGTRLTVV.

J is TRBJ1-1 and V is TRBV10-3; TRBD1 is a possible D gene (5 bases). Trimming shortened V by 11 bases and J by 3 bases, and 13 bases separated the two germline ends. The CDR3 totals 12 residues. The germline V gene has CDR1 ENHRY and CDR2 SYGVKD. In DNA form, the CDR3 reads TGTGCCGTCCGGGACCCCGACACTGAAGCTTTCTTT. This gives the protein CAVRDPDTEAFF.